This T cell receptor (beta chain) was observed in a study of PD-1 blockade in classical Hodgkin lymphoma. Across the whole study: The study gave patients nivolumab 3 mg/kg intravenously every 2 weeks. Study results and limitations: According to reports, newly diagnosed patients had lower baseline TCR diversity than healthy donors, and relapsed/refractory patients had lower baseline TCR diversity still. The baseline diversity of complete responders showed similarity to that of newly diagnosed patients.

Concerning this clone itself: Its target is not known.

The germline CDR1 and CDR2 sequences are SGHVS and FNYEAQ. The CDR3 has 14 amino acids. Trimming took off 5 bases at V and 0 bases at J, with 10 bases between the two ends. Assay: immunoSEQ multiplex PCR; the TCRdb copy retains only in-frame clones and omits some. The data show roughly 13,000 clones, around 83% seen once. With no exception, relapse followed autologous stem cell transplantation in all patients, and brentuximab vedotin exposure varied. Best overall response was complete response, partial response or progressive disease in these relapsed/refractory classical Hodgkin lymphoma patients. The sequences come from peripheral blood mononuclear cells (PBMCs), collected at baseline. The clonotype originates from a human donor with classical Hodgkin lymphoma. The genes are TRBV7-6 and TRBJ1-1; D is possibly TRBD1 (5 bases). The CDR3 nucleotides are TGTGCCAGCAGCGCCACAGGATTGAACACTGAAGCTTTCTTT. It translates to CASSATGLNTEAFF.